This T cell receptor beta chain was identified in a study of cytomegalovirus exposure and HLA in healthy donors (dated by TCRdb to 2016 to 2017). Regarding the research as a whole: An earlier analysis of some 550 of the donors reported about 250 Gb of sequence data and 117 million unique TCR beta sequences from about 179 million T cells. An early release that covered about 600 HLA-typed donors contained approximately 300 gigabases of sequencing data and tens of millions of unique TCR sequences. Among the roughly 390 genotyped donors, approximately 81% belonged to the genetic ancestry cluster associated with self-reported Caucasian donors. The aim of the study was to test whether cataloging public T cell receptors could identify signatures of past pathogen exposure. Using immunosequencing, the study profiled T cell repertoires from 666 subjects and related those repertoires to cytomegalovirus serostatus. A separate validation cohort of roughly 110 different subjects was used in addition to the roughly 700-subject first cohort. To predict cytomegalovirus infection status, the study combined high-throughput TCR immunosequencing, statistical association of individual TCRs with disease status, and machine learning. To study patterns of TCR occurrence, a later analysis re-analyzed previously published TCR beta repertoires from around 700 donors and added high-resolution HLA genotyping. In the later analysis, no new phenotypic data were used to find candidate immune exposures; instead, reliance was placed on TCR beta sequences and their occurrence across donors. In an earlier analysis of roughly 540 of the donors, high-throughput TCR beta sequencing was used to judge whether each TCR beta V gene segment behaved as functional or pseudogenic. Donor age, sex, ethnicity and CMV serostatus were collected together with the repertoire data. In a later genetic analysis, genome-wide SNP genotypes for about 65% of the roughly 670 donors were used, and that subset was treated as a discovery cohort. Every discovery cohort repertoire had been produced on one sequencing platform. Class I and class II HLA loci were covered by the typing at four-digit resolution. Typing coverage differed by locus: A, B, C, DRB1 and DQB1 were typed in about 629-640 donors, DQA1 in 522, DPA1 in 600 to 610, and DPB1 in approximately 450. Because of strong linkage in the cohort, five DR-DQ haplotypes were treated as single units for association and clustering. Among a few hundred genotyped donors of the cohort, an average of around 240,000 unique TCR beta nucleotide sequences were sequenced per donor, approximately 20% of them non-productive.

Overall study outcomes, separate from this receptor: A further reported finding was that TCR beta sequences accurately predicted the HLA-A and HLA-B alleles for most subjects in the first cohort. Because counts were too low, roughly 18 rarely observed V segments, including chromosome 9 orphons, were left out of the earlier analysis of approximately 500 of the donors. The classifier was reported to diagnose cytomegalovirus status with high specificity and sensitivity in both the original cohort and the validation cohort. A total of about 150 TCR beta chains were listed by the study as associated with cytomegalovirus. Compared with equally common non-associated chains, HLA-associated TCR beta chains in a later analysis were more clonally expanded and had lower generation probabilities. In an earlier analysis of fewer than 700 of the donors, most TCR beta V segments appeared in productive rearrangements about 87% or about 30% of the time, broadly matching IMGT annotations. Most TCR sequences were observed very rarely across donors, whereas some public TCRs were present in many individuals. A later analysis found that most CMV-associated TCR beta chains appeared HLA-restricted, with HLA associations seemingly driven largely by CMV exposure. Several of the top co-occurrence clusters appeared to be linked to parvovirus B19, influenza, CMV and Epstein-Barr virus, according to a later analysis. The sequencing pipeline was judged likely to have produced a cluster of highly shared sequence variants as a technical artifact. Sequencing depth was assumed to be roughly uniform across donors in the presence/absence analyses, though that assumption may not hold. In vitro tests confirmed that a few of the cytomegalovirus-associated TCR beta chains recognize cytomegalovirus antigens. A later genetic analysis reported fewer N-insertions in productive TCRs among donors in an Asian-associated ancestry cluster than the roughly 690-donor mean. HLA typing was unavailable for some donors at each locus, so association tests used only the typed subset. Linkage disequilibrium might explain the correlated functional status among segregating V segments, but an unknown experimental factor could not be excluded. It was suggested by the authors that the approach could potentially be generalized to other disease states and immunological phenotypes. The cohort was sequenced for TCR beta chains only, and without alpha or paired-chain data the features that could be detected were limited. In a later genetic analysis, a missense DCLRE1C variant was associated with V-gene and J-gene trimming of TCR beta chains, and the association was replicated in an independent cohort. The 87-base-pair reads could not distinguish some IMGT-functional V segments, including TRBV6-2 and TRBV6-3, so those segments were excluded. In a later analysis, some 18,000 TCR beta sequences were associated with specific HLA alleles at a false discovery rate of 0.05. For the cohort, immune exposure information was limited to CMV serostatus. When HLA alleles, especially DR and DQ, strongly co-occurred, TCR associations were difficult to assign to individual alleles. In a later analysis, the rate of TCR association differed among HLA loci, with DRB1 alleles having the most associated TCRs and HLA-C alleles having the fewest.

The cohort consisted of hundreds of healthy bone marrow donors. All cohort members were sampled while nominally healthy, although unrecorded immune exposures were likely present. The donor tested CMV seropositive and was one of the 289 seropositive cohort members. A peripheral blood sample was collected from each donor, and TCR beta sequencing was performed on peripheral blood mononuclear cells. The Qiagen DNeasy Blood Extraction Kit was used to extract genomic DNA from the blood cell samples. At the junction V is shortened by 3 bases and J by 3 bases, with 17 bases in between. According to the germline V gene (reference sequence), CDR1 reads GTSNPN and CDR2 reads SVGIG. The CDR3 covers 15 residues, taking in both the cysteine and the phenylalanine. CDR3 DNA is the only sequence kept; it has 45 bases, read in frame from the first base. This clone has more than one count but fewer than ten. The clone's antigen remains unknown. Per-base quality was not reported, and no clone a single base away is much larger than it.

Library prep was done by the immunoSEQ multiplex PCR assay. For the multiplex PCR, a mixture combining 60 forward primers for TCR Vbeta segments and 13 reverse primers for TCR Jbeta segments was used. The CDR3 region of rearranged TCR beta genes was amplified from genomic DNA by a multiplex PCR assay. Amplified TCR beta libraries were sequenced as 87-base-pair reads on the Illumina HiSeq System. In the original analysis: A later analysis tallied around 87 million unique TCR beta chains across the 666 repertoires, and some 12 million of those chains were shared by two or more donors. Raw reads were error-corrected and collapsed into unique sequences with a nearest-neighbor algorithm that merged closely related sequences to remove PCR and sequencing errors. V, D and J gene segments were assigned by aligning CDR3 sequences to IMGT reference sequences. For a sequence to be retained, at least a six-nucleotide match to both a V gene segment and a J gene segment was required. Rearrangements were called productive when the CDR3 lacked stop codons and stayed in frame with V and J; all others were non-productive. CDR3 was defined by IMGT convention, running from the second conserved V-encoded cysteine to the conserved J-encoded phenylalanine. The earlier analysis of some 540 of the donors excluded any sequence lacking an unambiguous match to a single V gene segment. In an earlier analysis of 450 to 750 of the donors, a V segment was called functional when productive rearrangements were above 56.7%, and segregating when the standard deviation between donors exceeded 5%. A statistical classification framework was developed to diagnose cytomegalovirus status using the catalog of TCR beta chain sequences. In a later analysis, TCR nucleotide sequences were compared against IMGT/GENE-DB human TR gene sequences so that V and J genes could be assigned. In a later analysis, CDR3 sequences and most-parsimonious VDJ recombination scenarios were assigned using the TCRdist pipeline. In a later analysis, every TCR beta chain was defined by the combination of its CDR3 amino acid sequence and its V-gene family, and reads without a unique V-gene family were dropped. In a later analysis, some 600 highly shared, low-generation-probability nucleotide sequences were removed to address suspected cross-contamination and a sequencing artifact. In a later analysis, a clonal expansion index for each public chain was calculated from normalized within-repertoire ranks of inferred template counts. In a later analysis, generation probabilities were computed using a VDJ recombination model fitted to out-of-frame rearrangements, and the results were checked against IGoR. A later analysis scored TCR-TCR, TCR-HLA and TCR-CMV co-occurrence with hypergeometric tests, applying a repertoire-size bias correction to TCR pairs. To estimate false discovery rates, a later analysis permuted the HLA or CMV assignments 20 times. In a later analysis, co-occurring TCRs were grouped using DBSCAN, and TCRdist sequence similarity was added for clustering within HLA-allele-positive subsets. Repertoires with fewer than 30,000 or more than 120,000 public chains, plus five repertoires with anomalous nucleotide sharing, were excluded from co-occurrence clustering. The table comes from immuneACCESS by way of TCRdb, which keeps in-frame sequences with V and J called. Part of the clones is missing from these tables; in studies checked, under half for an unresolved V gene and the rest for unknown reasons. V, J and clone size are those of that table, while D and trimming were read from the DNA. A total of hundreds of thousands of clones appear in this sample, 77% of them only once. Of the sample, around 2.8% falls within the top ten clones.

Recombination linked TRBV30 to TRBJ2-5, and the D gene may be TRBD1, 6 bases matching. The receptor was derived from a woman in her sixties or seventies in good health and CMV-seropositive. The material sequenced was PBMCs. CDR3 sequence: CAWRLRPGHKETQYF. Read as DNA, the sequence is TGTGCCTGGAGACTGAGACCGGGACATAAAGAGACCCAGTACTTC.